This T cell receptor beta chain originates from a study of blood T cell repertoires in COVID-19. Across the study: Researchers got acute and convalescent COVID-19 samples from the United States, Italy and Spain.

Only in-frame clones appear in the TCRdb table, and some are missing; sequencing was by immunoSEQ multiplex PCR. The data show 200,000 to 250,000 clones, with approximately 81% seen just once and 5% to 6.5% held by the top ten. Deletions cut 4 bases from V and 6 bases from J, with 13 bases between. CDR3 length: 14 residues. The germline gives CDR1 LGHDT, CDR2 YNNKEL (reference sequence). The sequenced material came from peripheral blood. This chain connects TRBV3-1 (or the pseudogene TRBV3-2) to TRBJ1-3; D call uncertain. The clonotype originates from a woman in her fifties or sixties who had recovered from COVID-19. CDR3 residues: CASSPAWQANTIYF. CDR3 sequence (DNA): TGTGCCAGCAGCCCTGCCTGGCAGGCAAACACCATATATTTT.